The present entry profiles one T cell receptor (beta chain) with its context. This entry belongs to a study of T-cell memory formation after mild COVID-19. About the research overall: TCR clusters largely stayed donor specific.

V lost 5 bases and J lost 0; bases outside the gene matches: 16. Germline V CDR1 and CDR2: ENHRY, SYGVKD. The CDR3 is 19 residues long. TCRdb reanalysed the 5' RACE reads using MiXCR and keeps one entry per CDR3 protein. The sample holds 450,000 to 700,000 distinct CDR3 sequences, roughly 17% seen once. The clonotype was recovered from an adult woman who had mild COVID-19 (a few samples of this study predate the infection). Cell type and time point are not known. The sample comprised PBMCs or a T cell subset sorted from them (not recorded which). V usage is TRBV10-3 and J usage is TRBJ2-1; 7 bases align to TRBD1. The CDR3: CAISNPNVGQLSSYNEQFF. CDR3 bases: TGTGCCATCAGTAACCCCAACGTGGGACAGTTAAGCTCCTACAATGAGCAGTTCTTC.